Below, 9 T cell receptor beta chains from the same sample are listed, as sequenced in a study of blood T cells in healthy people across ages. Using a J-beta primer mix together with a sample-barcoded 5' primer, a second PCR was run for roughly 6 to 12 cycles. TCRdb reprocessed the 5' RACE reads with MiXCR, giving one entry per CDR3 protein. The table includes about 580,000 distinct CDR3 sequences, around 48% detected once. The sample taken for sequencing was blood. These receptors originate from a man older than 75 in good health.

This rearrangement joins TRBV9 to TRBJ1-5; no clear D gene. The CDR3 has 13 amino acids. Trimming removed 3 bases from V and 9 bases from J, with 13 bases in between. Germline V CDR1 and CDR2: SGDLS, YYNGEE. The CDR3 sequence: CASSATIMGPQHF. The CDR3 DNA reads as TGTGCCAGCAGCGCCACTATCATGGGGCCCCAGCATTTT.

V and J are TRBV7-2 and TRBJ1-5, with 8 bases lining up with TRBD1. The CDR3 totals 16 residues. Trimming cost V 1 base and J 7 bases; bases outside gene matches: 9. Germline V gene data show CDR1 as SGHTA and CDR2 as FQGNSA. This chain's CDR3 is CASSLEGGQEWQPQHF. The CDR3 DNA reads TGTGCCAGCAGCTTAGAGGGGGGACAGGAGTGGCAGCCCCAGCATTTT.

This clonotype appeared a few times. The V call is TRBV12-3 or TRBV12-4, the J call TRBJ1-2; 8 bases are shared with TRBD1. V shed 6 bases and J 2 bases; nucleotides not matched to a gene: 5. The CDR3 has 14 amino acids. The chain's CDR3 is CASRPTGVNYGYTF. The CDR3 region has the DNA TGTGCCAGCAGACCGACAGGGGTAAACTATGGCTACACCTTC.

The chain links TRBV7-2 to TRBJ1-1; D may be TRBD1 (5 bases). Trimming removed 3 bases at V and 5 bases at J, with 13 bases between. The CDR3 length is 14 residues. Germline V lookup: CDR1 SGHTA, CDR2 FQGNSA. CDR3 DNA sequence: TGTGCCAGCAGCTTGCGCAGGGAAGGGACTGAAGCTTTCTTT. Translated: CASSLRREGTEAFF.

Here the CDR3 DNA reads TGTGCCAGCAGCCCAACTGGGACAGTGGATTCACCCCTCCACTTT. Protein product: CASSPTGTVDSPLHF. This chain uses TRBV11-2 with TRBJ1-6; 7 nucleotides match TRBD1. V lost 5 bases and J lost 8; bases outside the gene matches: 9. The germline gives CDR1 SGHAT, CDR2 FQNNGV. The CDR3 extends over 15 amino acids.

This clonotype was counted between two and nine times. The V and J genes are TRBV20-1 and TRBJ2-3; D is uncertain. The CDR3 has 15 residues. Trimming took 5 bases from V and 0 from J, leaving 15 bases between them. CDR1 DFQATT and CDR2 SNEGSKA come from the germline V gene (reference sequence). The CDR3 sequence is CSADPLGFSTDTQYF. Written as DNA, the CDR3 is TGCAGTGCTGACCCGTTAGGCTTTAGCACAGATACGCAGTATTTT.

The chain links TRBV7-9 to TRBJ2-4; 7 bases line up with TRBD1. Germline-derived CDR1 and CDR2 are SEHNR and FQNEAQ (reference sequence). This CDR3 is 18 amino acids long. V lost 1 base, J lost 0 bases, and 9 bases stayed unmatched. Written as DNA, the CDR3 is TGTGCCAGCAGCTTAGAAGGGGGCGGAGGACTAGCCAAAAACATTCAGTACTTC. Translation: CASSLEGGGGLAKNIQYF.

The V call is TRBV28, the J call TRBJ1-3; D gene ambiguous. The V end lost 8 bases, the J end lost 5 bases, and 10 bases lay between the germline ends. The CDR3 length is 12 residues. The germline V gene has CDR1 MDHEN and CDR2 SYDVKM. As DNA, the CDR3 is TGTGCCAGCGGTGGGCACCGAAACACCATATATTTT. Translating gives CASGGHRNTIYF.

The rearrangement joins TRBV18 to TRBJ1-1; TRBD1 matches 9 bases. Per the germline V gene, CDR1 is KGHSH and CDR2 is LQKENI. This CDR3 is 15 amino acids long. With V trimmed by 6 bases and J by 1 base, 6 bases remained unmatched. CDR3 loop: CASSPGQGRNTEAFF. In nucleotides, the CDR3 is TGTGCCAGCTCGCCGGGACAGGGTCGGAACACTGAAGCTTTCTTT.